The 30 T cell receptor beta chains below come from one sample, sequenced in a study of cytotoxic CD8 clonotypes in ibrutinib-treated CLL. Clones were sequenced by immunoSEQ multiplex PCR, and TCRdb holds only the in-frame ones, with some missing. The table shows 50,000 to 70,000 clones, with approximately 54% occurring only once. The sample consisted of PBMCs, taken at disease progression, from a patient treated with ibrutinib. The receptors stem from a human donor with chronic lymphocytic leukemia.

This chain links TRBV5-1 with TRBJ2-1, with 13 bases matching TRBD2. The CDR3 loop spans 20 amino acids. Trimming removed 4 bases from V and 3 bases from J; junction bases left unmatched: 16. The germline CDR1 and CDR2 sequences are SGHRS and YFSETQ. The CDR3 DNA is TGCGCCAGCAGCAGATCAACGACTAGCGGGGGGCCTATCCACTACAATGAGCAGTTCTTC. It is translated as CASSRSTTSGGPIHYNEQFF.

The rearrangement links TRBV25-1 to TRBJ2-2; no clear D. Per the germline V gene, CDR1 is MGHDK and CDR2 is SYGVNS. V was clipped by 4 bases and J by 2 bases, with 14 bases between them. The CDR3 runs to 16 residues. CDR3 sequence reads: CASSALGAGNTGELFF. The CDR3 DNA sequence: TGTGCCAGCAGTGCCCTGGGCGCCGGAAACACCGGGGAGCTGTTTTTT.

The gene calls are TRBV9 and TRBJ1-4; no definite D call. CDR3 length: 16 residues. Germline loops: CDR1 SGDLS, CDR2 YYNGEE. V was trimmed by 4 bases and J by 3 bases, leaving 16 bases between them. CDR3 protein: CASSPRAVRANEKLFF. Written as DNA, the CDR3 is TGTGCCAGCAGCCCCCGGGCGGTAAGGGCTAATGAAAAACTGTTTTTT.

The V gene is TRBV6-5, the J gene TRBJ2-1; possible D gene TRBD2, 5 bases. This CDR3 comprises 15 residues. V lost 2 bases, J lost 5 bases, and 13 bases lay in between. CDR1 MNHEY and CDR2 SVGAGI come from the germline V gene. CDR3 bases: TGTGCCAGCAGTTACCGATCAAGAGGGAACAATGAGCAGTTCTTC. Amino acid sequence: CASSYRSRGNNEQFF.

This clone showed up just a few times. The gene calls are TRBV10-3 and TRBJ1-1, with D uncertain. The CDR3 is 13 amino acids. V was clipped by 10 bases and J by 1 base, with 13 bases between them. CDR1 and CDR2 from the germline V gene are ENHRY and SYGVKD. In nucleotides, the CDR3 is TGTGCCACAAGGACTCAGGAGAACACTGAAGCTTTCTTT. It codes for CATRTQENTEAFF.

The chain couples TRBV19 to TRBJ2-2; TRBD1 aligns across 10 bases. CDR1 and CDR2 (germline): LNHDA, SQIVND (reference sequence). After removal of 9 bases from V and 0 bases from J, the junction contained 10 bases not matched to a gene. The CDR3 spans 17 residues. CDR3: CASGSGTGVANTGELFF. In DNA form, the CDR3 reads TGTGCCAGCGGTTCCGGGACAGGGGTAGCGAACACCGGGGAGCTGTTTTTT.

This clone came up a few times. The chain carries TRBV19 and TRBJ1-4; perhaps TRBD1 as D (6 bases). The CDR3 has 14 residues. V was pared by 4 bases and J by 5 bases, with 11 bases between. Germline CDR1 is LNHDA and CDR2 is SQIVND (reference sequence). CDR3 residues: CASSNGQLNEKLFF. The CDR3 nucleotides read TGTGCCAGTAGTAATGGACAGTTAAATGAAAAACTGTTTTTT.

The chain recombines TRBV28 with TRBJ2-5, with 7 bases fitting TRBD2. Trimming removed 8 bases from V and 0 bases from J; junction bases left unmatched: 3. This CDR3 region has 13 residues. CDR1 MDHEN and CDR2 SYDVKM come from the germline V gene. CDR3 sequence (DNA): TGTGCCAGCGGTCGGGGGGACCAAGAGACCCAGTACTTC. This gives the protein CASGRGDQETQYF.

The genes are TRBV18 and TRBJ1-1, with D hard to call. V shed 2 bases and J shed 1 base, with 8 bases lying between them. The CDR3 loop spans 14 amino acids. CDR1 is KGHSH, CDR2 LQKENI, per germline. The CDR3 region is CASSPKWGNTEAFF. CDR3 bases: TGTGCCAGCTCACCAAAATGGGGGAACACTGAAGCTTTCTTT.

In its sample, this clone was seen a few times. This sequence joins TRBV6-4 and TRBJ2-1; D is possibly TRBD2 (5 bases). The CDR3 runs 15 residues. V was trimmed by 5 bases and J by 10 bases, leaving 21 bases between them. Germline assignment: CDR1 MRHNA and CDR2 SNTAGT. In DNA form, the CDR3 reads TGTGCCAGCAGTTCCTTGGCTAGCCCCAATTCCGAGCAGTTCTTC. As protein: CASSSLASPNSEQFF.

The sample holds a few counts of this clone. This sequence joins TRBV5-6 and TRBJ1-2; possible D gene TRBD1, 5 bases. Germline CDR1 SGHDT, CDR2 YYEEEE. The ends were cut back, 1 base at V and 4 bases at J, with 14 bases in the middle. The CDR3 is made up of 15 amino acids. CDR3 in DNA: TGTGCCAGCAGCTTGTCGCGCAGGGTAAGCTATGGCTACACCTTC. It encodes CASSLSRRVSYGYTF.

The chain has TRBV2 and TRBJ2-1; the match to TRBD2 covers 11 bases. CDR3 length: 13 amino acids. Trimming removed 11 bases from V and 4 bases from J; junction bases left unmatched: 4. CDR1 and CDR2 (germline): SNHLY, FYNNEI. The CDR3 sequence: CARGTSGYNEQFF. The CDR3, as DNA: TGTGCCCGCGGGACTAGCGGTTACAATGAGCAGTTCTTC.

This clone was found a few times. This chain links TRBV28 with TRBJ1-5, with TRBD1 matching 8 bases. V was pared by 7 bases and J by 7 bases, with 9 bases of the junction left unmatched. Looked up from germline, CDR1 is MDHEN and CDR2 is SYDVKM. The CDR3 extends over 14 amino acids. DNA of the CDR3: TGTGCCAGCACAACGATGACAGGGGTCCAGCCCCAGCATTTT. Translating it yields CASTTMTGVQPQHF.

CDR3 region: CASSGTDTYEQYF. DNA for the CDR3: TGTGCCAGCAGTGGGACAGATACATACGAGCAGTACTTC. This chain joins TRBV2 and TRBJ2-7; possibly TRBD1 for D (6 bases). The CDR3 extends over 13 amino acids. Deletions cut 4 bases from V and 4 bases from J, with 11 bases between. Per the germline V gene, CDR1 is SNHLY and CDR2 is FYNNEI.

The chain combines TRBV27 with TRBJ2-2; 10 bases align to TRBD1. CDR1 is MNHEY, CDR2 SMNVEV, per germline (reference sequence). CDR3 length equals 17 residues. With V trimmed by 6 bases and J by 4 bases, 11 bases remained unmatched. CDR3: CASRLIGTGVRTGELFF. As DNA, the CDR3 is TGTGCCAGCAGGTTAATTGGGACAGGGGTTCGCACCGGGGAGCTGTTTTTT.

The table lists this clone with a count of one. The chain is built from TRBV29-1 and TRBJ1-1; D is undetermined. Per the germline V gene, CDR1 is SQVTM and CDR2 is ANQGSEA. The CDR3 loop spans 13 amino acids. V dropped 7 bases and J dropped 3 bases, with 15 bases sitting between them. The CDR3 protein is CSAFRGGDTEAFF. The CDR3 DNA follows: TGCAGCGCCTTCCGGGGAGGAGACACTGAAGCTTTCTTT.

This chain joins TRBV4-1 and TRBJ2-3; TRBD2 agrees at 10 bases. V lost 5 bases and J lost 6; bases outside the gene matches: 17. The CDR3 spans 18 residues. Germline V lookup: CDR1 MGHRA, CDR2 YSYEKL. The chain's CDR3 is CASSLYDPAGGVFDTQYF. For the CDR3, the DNA is TGCGCCAGCAGCTTATACGATCCAGCGGGGGGGGTCTTTGATACGCAGTATTTT.

V and J are TRBV5-1 and TRBJ2-7, with a possible D match to TRBD1 (5 bases). From germline, CDR1 is SGHRS and CDR2 YFSETQ. V was cut by 0 bases and J by 7 bases, with 8 bases left in between. This CDR3 has 12 amino acids. The CDR3 sequence: CASSLGRDEQYF. In DNA form, the CDR3 reads TGCGCCAGCAGCTTGGGCAGGGATGAGCAGTACTTC.

J is TRBJ2-7 and V is TRBV11-1; 7 bases match TRBD1. Germline assignment: CDR1 SGHAT and CDR2 FQDESV (reference sequence). The CDR3 contains 17 residues. V lost 4 bases, J lost 4 bases, and 16 bases stayed unmatched. The CDR3 region is CASSSVPGTDIKYEQYF. CDR3 in DNA: TGTGCCAGCAGCTCGGTACCGGGGACAGATATTAAATACGAGCAGTACTTC.

In its sample, this clone was seen a few times. The CDR3 region is CASSDRWDYGYTF. CDR3 DNA sequence: TGTGCCAGCAGTGACAGATGGGACTATGGCTACACCTTC. V and J are TRBV25-1 and TRBJ1-2; D uncertain. The CDR3 length is 13 residues. The V end was cut by 3 bases, the J end by 3 bases, with 8 bases between. Germline loops: CDR1 MGHDK, CDR2 SYGVNS.

The chain has TRBV5-1 and TRBJ2-2; 9 bases fit TRBD2. This CDR3 spans 17 amino acids. Germline V lookup: CDR1 SGHRS, CDR2 YFSETQ. J lost 6 bases, V lost 0 bases, and 9 bases had no gene match. The CDR3, as DNA: TGCGCCAGCAGCTTGGGACTAGCGGACTTGAGCGCCGGGGAGCTGTTTTTT. Translation: CASSLGLADLSAGELFF.

This chain connects TRBV30 to TRBJ2-7; TRBD1 matches at 9 bases. The V segment lost 7 bases and the J segment 4 bases; nucleotides outside the gene matches: 11. The germline CDR1 and CDR2 sequences are GTSNPN and SVGIG (reference sequence). The CDR3 loop spans 14 amino acids. The CDR3 loop is CAFRDRAISYEQYF. The CDR3 DNA is TGTGCCTTCCGGGACAGGGCAATTTCTTACGAGCAGTACTTC.

The chain couples TRBV18 to TRBJ2-1; TRBD2 matches at 8 bases. Germline V gene sequence: CDR1 KGHSH, CDR2 LQKENI. This CDR3 region has 16 residues. The ends lost 3 bases at V and 4 bases at J; junction bases unmatched: 8. The CDR3, as DNA: TGTGCCAGCTCACCTTTCACCGGGACTAGATACAATGAGCAGTTCTTC. Protein: CASSPFTGTRYNEQFF.

This clone is a singleton in its sample. Here the CDR3 DNA reads TGTGCCAGCAGTAAGGGACAGGGTTTGCCTAATGAGCAGTTCTTC. This translates into CASSKGQGLPNEQFF. The rearrangement uses TRBV6-5 and TRBJ2-1, with 9 bases that match TRBD1. The J segment lost 7 bases and the V segment lost 5 bases, leaving 9 bases of the junction unmatched. Germline V CDR1 and CDR2: MNHEY, SVGAGI. The CDR3 is made up of 15 amino acids.

There are a few counts of this clone. This chain joins TRBV9 and TRBJ2-2; 10 bases agree with TRBD1. From germline, CDR1 is SGDLS and CDR2 YYNGEE. The CDR3 runs to 17 residues. V gave up 2 bases and J gave up 6 bases; unmatched junction bases: 10. CDR3 sequence reads: CASSVTSTGGVSGELFF. Written as DNA, the CDR3 is TGTGCCAGCAGCGTTACATCGACAGGGGGCGTATCCGGGGAGCTGTTTTTT.

The chain carries TRBV6-5 and TRBJ2-7; D is possibly TRBD1 or TRBD2 (5 bases each). Trimming removed 4 bases at V and 2 bases at J, with 15 bases between. The CDR3 length is 15 residues. Germline V lookup: CDR1 MNHEY, CDR2 SVGAGI. In nucleotides, the CDR3 is TGTGCCAGCAGTTGGGCCGGGACGGATCCCTACGAGCAGTACTTC. Protein sequence: CASSWAGTDPYEQYF.

The gene calls are TRBV4-1 and TRBJ2-1; 10 bases fit TRBD1. Germline CDR1 reads MGHRA; CDR2 reads YSYEKL. The CDR3 length is 14 residues. V trimming: 5 bases; J trimming: 8 bases; junction bases outside the gene matches: 6. The CDR3, as DNA: TGCGCCAGCAGCTCGGGACAGGGGAAACATGAGCAGTTCTTC. Its translation is CASSSGQGKHEQFF.

V and J are TRBV4-2 and TRBJ2-6; D is unresolved. Trimming cost V 5 bases and J 8 bases, with 16 bases left between them. Germline V gene sequence: CDR1 LGHNA, CDR2 YNFKEQ. The CDR3 is 15 residues long. The CDR3 protein is CASSEMALSSNVLTF. The CDR3 coding sequence is TGTGCCAGCAGCGAAATGGCTCTATCCTCCAACGTCCTGACTTTC.

The gene calls are TRBV29-1 and TRBJ2-7, with TRBD1 matching over 8 bases. Germline CDR1 is SQVTM and CDR2 is ANQGSEA. V dropped 3 bases and J dropped 3; count of bases not matched to a gene: 1. This CDR3 has 12 residues. CDR3 protein: CSVEDRVYEQYF. The CDR3, as DNA: TGCAGCGTTGAGGACAGGGTCTACGAGCAGTACTTC.

The chain links TRBV2 to TRBJ2-1, with D unresolved. Germline V gene sequence: CDR1 SNHLY, CDR2 FYNNEI. The CDR3 is 14 amino acids. Trimming took 7 bases from V and 8 from J, leaving 18 bases between them. The DNA for the CDR3 is TGTGCCAGCACCGGGCCCCCCCAAGCCGATGAGCAGTTCTTC. Protein: CASTGPPQADEQFF.